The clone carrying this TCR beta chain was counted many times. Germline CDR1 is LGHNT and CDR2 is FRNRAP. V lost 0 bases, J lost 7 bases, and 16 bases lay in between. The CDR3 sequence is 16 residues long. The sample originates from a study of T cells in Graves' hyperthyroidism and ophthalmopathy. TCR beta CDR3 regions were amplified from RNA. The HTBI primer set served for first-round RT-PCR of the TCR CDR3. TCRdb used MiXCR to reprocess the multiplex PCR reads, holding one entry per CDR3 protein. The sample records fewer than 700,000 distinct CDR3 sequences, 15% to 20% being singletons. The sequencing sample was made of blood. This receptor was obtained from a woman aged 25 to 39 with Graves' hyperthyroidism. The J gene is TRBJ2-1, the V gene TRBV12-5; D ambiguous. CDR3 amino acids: CASGLVGSGLRNEQFF. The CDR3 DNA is TGTGCTAGTGGTTTGGTAGGGTCCGGCCTGAGGAATGAGCAGTTCTTC.